A single sample gave rise to the 24 T cell receptor beta chains below, sequenced in a study of metastatic and nonmetastatic thyroid tumors. Not a single patient had been given any form of treatment at any point before undergoing thyroid surgery. TCRdb re-called the PCR reads via MiXCR. Here the sample spans over 15,000 clones, roughly 25% being singletons. The sample consisted of tumor tissue. The receptors were sampled from a female donor with papillary thyroid cancer or a benign thyroid nodule (not recorded which). Some clones in this sample may be carry-over from other donors' samples.

The table lists this clone with many counts. This may stem from a read error, because a much larger clone lies one nucleotide away. Other DNA sequences within the sample encode an identical CDR3. The chain is built from TRBV27 and TRBJ2-7; TRBD1 matches 7 bases. The length of the CDR3 is 14 residues. V lost 6 bases and J lost 4; bases outside the gene matches: 9. Germline V gene data show CDR1 as MNHEY and CDR2 as SMNVEV (reference sequence). For the CDR3, the DNA is TGTGCCAGCAGAGGACAGGATAGTGTGTACGAGCAGTACTTC. This sequence encodes CASRGQDSVYEQYF.

This chain links TRBV6-1 with TRBJ2-7, with D unclear. Trimming left V 7 bases short and J 5 bases short, with 18 bases between. Germline assignment: CDR1 MNHNS and CDR2 SASEGT. There are 14 residues in the CDR3. The DNA for the CDR3 is TGTGCCAGCATCGAAGGTTGGGTTAGGGACGAGCAGTACTTC. Translation gives CASIEGWVRDEQYF.

This clone was detected only a few times. V usage is TRBV6-1 and J usage is TRBJ2-3; possibly TRBD2 for D (6 bases). Trimming stripped 3 bases from V and 7 bases from J, with 14 bases between. CDR1 and CDR2 from the germline V gene are MNHNS and SASEGT. The CDR3 covers 14 residues. The chain's CDR3 is CASSDLGGAYTQYF. CDR3 in DNA: TGTGCCAGCAGTGACTTGGGGGGTGCATATACGCAGTATTTT.

This clone was detected many times. The chain recombines TRBV28 with TRBJ2-1; TRBD2 agrees at 10 bases. CDR1 MDHEN and CDR2 SYDVKM come from the germline V gene. J was trimmed by 7 bases and V by 6 bases; bases with no gene match: 6. The CDR3 sequence is 14 residues long. The CDR3 bases are TGTGCCAGCAGGTCTAGCGGGAGTTGGAATGAGCAGTTCTTC. This gives the protein CASRSSGSWNEQFF. Full variable domain (remainder filled in from reference TRBV28 and TRBJ2-1): DVKVTQSSRYLVKRTGEKVFLECVQDMDHENMFWYRQDPGLGLRLIYFSYDVKMKEKGDIPEGYSVSREKKERFSLILESASTNQTSMYLCASRSSGSWNEQFFGPGTRLTVL.

This clone showed up many times. The gene calls are TRBV7-2 and TRBJ1-5; the match to TRBD1 covers 7 bases. CDR1 and CDR2 (germline): SGHTA, FQGNSA. V dropped 5 bases and J dropped 0; count of bases not matched to a gene: 16. The CDR3 has 19 amino acids. The DNA for the CDR3 is TGTGCCAGCAGCCCCCGGGACAGCCGCAAGGCGTATAGCAATCAGCCCCAGCATTTT. Translated, it gives CASSPRDSRKAYSNQPQHF.

This clone is judged medium-sized. V and J are TRBV12-3 or TRBV12-4 and TRBJ1-5; D gene unclear. The CDR3 is 11 amino acids. Trimming shortened V by 5 bases and J by 3 bases, and 2 bases separated the two germline ends. The CDR3 protein is CASSLNQPQHF. The CDR3 nucleotides are TGTGCCAGCAGTCTCAATCAGCCCCAGCATTTT.

Many counts were recorded for this clone. The CDR3 loop is CASSPPGLAGVNEQFF. DNA for the CDR3: TGTGCCAGCTCACCACCGGGACTAGCGGGAGTTAACGAGCAGTTCTTC. This chain joins TRBV18 and TRBJ2-1, with 14 bases aligning to TRBD2. This CDR3 is built from 16 residues. Germline CDR1 is KGHSH and CDR2 is LQKENI. Trimming removed 0 bases from V and 10 bases from J; junction bases left unmatched: 5. Full variable domain (rest looked up from reference TRBV18 and TRBJ2-1): NAGVMQNPRHLVRRRGQEARLRCSPMKGHSHVYWYRQLPEEGLKFMVYLQKENIIDESGMPKERFSAEFPKEGPSILRIQQVVRGDSAAYFCASSPPGLAGVNEQFFGPGTRLTVL.

This clone is deemed medium-sized. CDR3 nucleotides: TGTGCCAGCAGTGAATGGGGTAGCGGGAGGTCGAATGAGCAGTTCTTC. Translating gives CASSEWGSGRSNEQFF. V gene TRBV6-1 combines with J gene TRBJ2-1, with 10 bases identical to TRBD2. CDR1 and CDR2 from the germline V gene are MNHNS and SASEGT. The CDR3 has 16 residues. V was clipped by 2 bases and J by 7 bases; unmatched bases: 8.

CDR3 protein: CASSSNPFQLRSGANVLTF. Written as DNA, the CDR3 is TGTGCCAGCAGTTCTAACCCCTTCCAGCTCAGGTCTGGGGCCAACGTCCTGACTTTC. V and J are TRBV27 and TRBJ2-6; D remains ambiguous. Germline values: CDR1 MNHEY, CDR2 SMNVEV (reference sequence). CDR3 length: 19 residues. V was clipped by 4 bases and J by 1 base, with 20 bases between them.

This clone is termed medium-sized. The rearrangement joins TRBV28 to TRBJ1-2; D remains unclear. The CDR3 is made up of 15 amino acids. With 4 bases removed from V and 2 bases from J, the gap between germline ends came to 14 bases. From germline, CDR1 is MDHEN and CDR2 SYDVKM. CDR3 residues: CASSSRFSVNYGYTF. The CDR3 DNA reads as TGTGCCAGCAGTTCGCGTTTTAGCGTGAACTATGGCTACACCTTC.

This clone was counted ten times or more. The rearrangement links TRBV29-1 to TRBJ1-1; a weak D match, TRBD1 (5 bases). Germline loops: CDR1 SQVTM, CDR2 ANQGSEA. The CDR3 is 11 amino acids. V dropped 7 bases and J dropped 9 bases, with 15 bases sitting between them. CDR3 in amino acids: CSALERGKAFF. DNA of the CDR3: TGCAGCGCACTAGAACGGGGGAAAGCTTTCTTT.

This clone is categorized as medium-sized. J is TRBJ1-3 and V is TRBV28; 9 bases map to TRBD1. CDR3 length: 17 amino acids. Trimming at V came to 6 bases and at J to 0 bases, leaving 9 bases not matched to a gene. Germline CDR1 and CDR2: MDHEN and SYDVKM. CDR3 coding DNA: TGTGCCAGCAGATTAACACAGGGGGCCCGCTCTGGAAACACCATATATTTT. The encoded protein is CASRLTQGARSGNTIYF.

This clone was counted at least ten times. V gene TRBV29-1 combines with J gene TRBJ2-2, with D possibly matching TRBD1 (5 bases). In germline, CDR1 is SQVTM, CDR2 ANQGSEA. CDR3 size: 15 residues. Deletions cut 8 bases from V and 7 bases from J, with 23 bases between. CDR3 nucleotides: TGCAGCCTCCTGGGGCGACATCTAACGTACGGGGAGCTGTTTTTT. Protein: CSLLGRHLTYGELFF.

On this clone itself: Being one base from a much bigger clone, this may be a read error. The rearrangement links TRBV2 to TRBJ1-4, with unresolved D. Germline V gene data show CDR1 as SNHLY and CDR2 as FYNNEI. The CDR3 covers 15 residues. The CDR3 coding sequence is TGTGCCAGCAGTGGGGGAGTCGCAACTAATGAAGAACTGTTTTTT. This sequence encodes CASSGGVATNEELFF.

The table lists this clone with many counts. J is TRBJ1-4 and V is TRBV2; 8 bases are shared with TRBD1. This CDR3 comprises 15 residues. Germline loops: CDR1 SNHLY, CDR2 FYNNEI. Trimming removed 5 bases from V and 5 bases from J; junction bases left unmatched: 7. This chain's CDR3 is CASSRTGGSNEKLFF. The DNA of the CDR3 is TGTGCCAGCAGTAGAACAGGGGGTTCCAATGAAAAACTGTTTTTT.

This clone has at least ten counts. The CDR3 coding sequence is TGCAGCGTTGAAGATCGCGACAGAAACACCGGGGAGCTGTTTTTT. Translating it yields CSVEDRDRNTGELFF. J is TRBJ2-2 and V is TRBV29-1; possible D gene TRBD1, 5 bases. Trimming stripped 0 bases from V and 2 bases from J, with 10 bases between. In germline, CDR1 is SQVTM, CDR2 ANQGSEA. This CDR3 comprises 15 residues.

The rearrangement uses TRBV7-9 and TRBJ2-5, with a tentative D call TRBD2 (5 bases). Germline CDR1 is SEHNR and CDR2 is FQNEAQ (reference sequence). This CDR3 has 12 residues. Between the trimmed V and J ends, which lost 5 bases and 7 bases, there was a span of 11 bases. The CDR3: CASSDTRGTQYF. DNA for the CDR3: TGTGCCAGCAGCGACACCCGGGGGACCCAGTACTTC.

This clone was seen ten or more times. The J gene is TRBJ2-5, the V gene TRBV20-1; D possibly corresponds to TRBD1 (6 bases). Trimming shortened V by 3 bases and J by 5 bases, and 13 bases separated the two germline ends. This CDR3 region has 13 residues. Germline-derived CDR1 and CDR2 are DFQATT and SNEGSKA (reference sequence). CDR3 nucleotide sequence: TGCAGTGCTAGTGGAATAACAGGGGAGACCCAGTACTTC. Protein sequence: CSASGITGETQYF.

This clone was seen only a few times. This chain uses TRBV20-1 with TRBJ2-4; 8 nucleotides align to TRBD1. CDR1 DFQATT and CDR2 SNEGSKA come from the germline V gene (reference sequence). This CDR3 is 16 amino acids long. The V segment lost 3 bases and the J segment 3 bases; nucleotides outside the gene matches: 10. The CDR3, as DNA: TGCAGTGCTAGGGACAGGGTTAACCTAGACAAAAACATTCAGTACTTC. Protein: CSARDRVNLDKNIQYF.

The V call is TRBV6-1, the J call TRBJ2-7; a weak D match, TRBD2 (6 bases). Germline lookup yields CDR1 MNHNS and CDR2 SASEGT. This CDR3 spans 15 amino acids. The ends were cut back, 4 bases at V and 7 bases at J, with 20 bases in the middle. The CDR3 is CASSVLTGVNLEQYF. The CDR3 nucleotides read TGTGCCAGCAGTGTTTTGACGGGGGTGAACTTAGAGCAGTACTTC.

This clone was observed a handful of times. This sequence joins TRBV6-1 and TRBJ1-6; D is unresolved. The germline V gene encodes CDR1 MNHNS and CDR2 SASEGT. CDR3 length: 11 amino acids. With 5 bases removed from V and 12 bases from J, the gap between germline ends came to 8 bases. The CDR3 spells CASSKGGPLHF. The CDR3 nucleotides read TGTGCCAGCAGTAAAGGTGGACCCCTCCACTTT.

In its sample, this clone was seen many times. The same CDR3 arises from other DNA sequences in this sample as well. V is TRBV5-1 and J is TRBJ2-3, with a weak D call TRBD2 (6 bases). The CDR3 has 15 amino acids. V lost 0 bases, J lost 4 bases, and 12 bases lay in between. The germline V gene has CDR1 SGHRS and CDR2 YFSETQ. The DNA for the CDR3 is TGCGCCAGCAGCTTGGAGGACGGGAGCTCAGATACGCAGTATTTT. It specifies CASSLEDGSSDTQYF.

This clone occurred a few times. The V and J genes are TRBV6-1 and TRBJ1-2, with 8 bases identical to TRBD1. The germline V gene encodes CDR1 MNHNS and CDR2 SASEGT. The CDR3 loop spans 15 amino acids. Trimming at V came to 0 bases and at J to 8 bases, leaving 8 bases not matched to a gene. CDR3 bases: TGTGCCAGCAGTGAAGCAGCGACAGGGGCGGCGGGCTACACCTTC. Translation gives CASSEAATGAAGYTF.

This clone has ten or more counts. The chain joins TRBV28 to TRBJ2-3, with unresolved D. The germline CDR1 and CDR2 sequences are MDHEN and SYDVKM. The CDR3 length is 13 residues. V was trimmed by 2 bases and J by 6 bases, leaving 9 bases between them. DNA of the CDR3: TGTGCCAGCAGTTTACCTAGTAGGGATACGCAGTATTTT. Amino acids: CASSLPSRDTQYF.